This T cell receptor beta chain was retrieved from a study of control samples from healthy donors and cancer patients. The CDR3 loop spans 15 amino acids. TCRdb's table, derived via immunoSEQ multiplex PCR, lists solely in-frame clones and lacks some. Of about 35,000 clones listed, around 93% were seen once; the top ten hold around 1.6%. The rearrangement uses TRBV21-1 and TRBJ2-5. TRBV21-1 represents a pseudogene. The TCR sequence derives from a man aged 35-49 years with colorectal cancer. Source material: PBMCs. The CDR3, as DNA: TGTGCCAGCAGTCCCGGGCTTAACTTCGGGGAGACCCAGTACTTC. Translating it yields CASSPGLNFGETQYF.